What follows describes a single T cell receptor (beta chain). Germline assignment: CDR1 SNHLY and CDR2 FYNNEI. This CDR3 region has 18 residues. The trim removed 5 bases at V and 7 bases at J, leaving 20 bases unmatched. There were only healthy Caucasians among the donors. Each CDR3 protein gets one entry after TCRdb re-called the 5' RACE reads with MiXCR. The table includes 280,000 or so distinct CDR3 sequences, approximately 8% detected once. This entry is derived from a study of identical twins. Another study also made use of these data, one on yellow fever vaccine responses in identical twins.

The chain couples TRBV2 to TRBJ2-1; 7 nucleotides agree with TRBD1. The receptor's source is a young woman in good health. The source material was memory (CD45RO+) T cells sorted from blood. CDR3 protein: CASSTSGQQHPRVNEQFF. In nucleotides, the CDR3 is TGTGCCAGCAGTACCTCGGGACAGCAACACCCCAGGGTTAATGAGCAGTTCTTC.